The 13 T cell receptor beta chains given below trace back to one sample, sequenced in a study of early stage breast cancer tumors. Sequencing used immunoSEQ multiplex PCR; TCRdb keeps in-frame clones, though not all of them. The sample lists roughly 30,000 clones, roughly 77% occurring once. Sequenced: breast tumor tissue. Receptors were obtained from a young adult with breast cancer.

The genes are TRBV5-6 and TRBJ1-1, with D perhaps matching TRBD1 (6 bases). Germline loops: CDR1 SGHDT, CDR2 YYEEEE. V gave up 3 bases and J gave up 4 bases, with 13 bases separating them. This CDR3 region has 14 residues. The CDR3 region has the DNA TGTGCCAGCAGCTGGGTTACAGGGACCACTGAAGCTTTCTTT. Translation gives CASSWVTGTTEAFF.

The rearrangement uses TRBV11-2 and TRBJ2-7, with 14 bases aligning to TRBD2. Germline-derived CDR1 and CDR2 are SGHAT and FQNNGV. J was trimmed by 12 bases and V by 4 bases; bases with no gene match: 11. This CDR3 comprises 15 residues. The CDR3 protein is CASSSTGTSGSGVYF. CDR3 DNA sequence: TGTGCCAGCAGCTCTACCGGGACTAGCGGGAGTGGGGTGTACTTC.

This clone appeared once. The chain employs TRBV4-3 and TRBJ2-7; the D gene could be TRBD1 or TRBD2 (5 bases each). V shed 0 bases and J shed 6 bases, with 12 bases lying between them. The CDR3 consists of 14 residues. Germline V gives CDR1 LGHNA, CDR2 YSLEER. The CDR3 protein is CASSQDVGVREQYF. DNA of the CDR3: TGCGCCAGCAGCCAAGATGTGGGGGTACGCGAGCAGTACTTC.

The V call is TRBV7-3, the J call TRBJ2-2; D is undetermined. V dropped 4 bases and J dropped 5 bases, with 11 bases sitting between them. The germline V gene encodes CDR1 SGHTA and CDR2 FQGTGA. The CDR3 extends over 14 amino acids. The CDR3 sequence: CASSSELGTGELFF. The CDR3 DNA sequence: TGTGCCAGCAGCTCAGAGTTGGGTACCGGGGAGCTGTTTTTT.

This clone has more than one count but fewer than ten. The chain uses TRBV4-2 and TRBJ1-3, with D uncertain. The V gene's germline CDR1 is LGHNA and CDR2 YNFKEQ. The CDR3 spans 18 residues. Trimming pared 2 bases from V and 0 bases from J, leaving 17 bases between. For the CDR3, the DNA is TGTGCCAGCAGCCAACCCGGCGGGTCCTTGAACTCTGGAAACACCATATATTTT. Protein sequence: CASSQPGGSLNSGNTIYF.

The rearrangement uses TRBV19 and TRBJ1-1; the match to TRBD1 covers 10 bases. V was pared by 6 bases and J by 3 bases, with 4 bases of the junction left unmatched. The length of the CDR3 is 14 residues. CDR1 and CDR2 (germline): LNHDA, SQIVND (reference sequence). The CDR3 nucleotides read TGTGCCAGTAGGGACAGGGGGAGATACACTGAAGCTTTCTTT. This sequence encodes CASRDRGRYTEAFF.

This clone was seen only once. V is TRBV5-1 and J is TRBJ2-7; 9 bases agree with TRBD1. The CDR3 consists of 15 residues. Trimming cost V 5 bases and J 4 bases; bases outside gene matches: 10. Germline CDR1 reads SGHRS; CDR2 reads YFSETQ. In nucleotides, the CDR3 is TGCGCCAGCAGTAACCCGGGACAGGGAACATACGAGCAGTACTTC. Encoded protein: CASSNPGQGTYEQYF.

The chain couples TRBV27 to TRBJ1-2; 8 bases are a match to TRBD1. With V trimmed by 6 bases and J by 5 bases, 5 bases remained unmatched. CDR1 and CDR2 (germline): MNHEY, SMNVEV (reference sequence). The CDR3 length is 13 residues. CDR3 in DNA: TGTGCCAGCAGAAAGACAGGGGCGTATGGCTACACCTTC. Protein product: CASRKTGAYGYTF.

The CDR3 bases are TGTGCCAGCAGCTTGGGCGGGCGTAGCACAGATACGCAGTATTTT. Protein: CASSLGGRSTDTQYF. V usage is TRBV5-4 and J usage is TRBJ2-3; possible D gene TRBD2, 5 bases. V was clipped by 0 bases and J by 0 bases, with 8 bases between them. Germline V CDR1 and CDR2: SGHNT, YYREEE (reference sequence). The CDR3 has 15 residues.

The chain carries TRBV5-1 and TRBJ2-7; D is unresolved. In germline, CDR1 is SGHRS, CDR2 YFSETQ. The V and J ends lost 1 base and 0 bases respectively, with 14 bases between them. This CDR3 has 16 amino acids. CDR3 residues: CASSLIPQSFSYEQYF. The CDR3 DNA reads TGCGCCAGCAGCTTGATCCCGCAGTCTTTCTCCTACGAGCAGTACTTC.

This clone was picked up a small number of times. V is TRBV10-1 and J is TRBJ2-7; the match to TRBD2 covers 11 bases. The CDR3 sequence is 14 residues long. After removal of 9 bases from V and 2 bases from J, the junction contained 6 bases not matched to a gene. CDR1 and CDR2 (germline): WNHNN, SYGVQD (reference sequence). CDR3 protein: CARPGLAATYEQYF. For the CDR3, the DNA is TGCGCCAGACCGGGACTAGCGGCTACCTACGAGCAGTACTTC.

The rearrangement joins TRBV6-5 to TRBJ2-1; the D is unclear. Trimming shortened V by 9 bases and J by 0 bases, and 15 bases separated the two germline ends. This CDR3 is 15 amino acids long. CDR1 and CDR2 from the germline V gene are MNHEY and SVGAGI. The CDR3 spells CARGVPVSSYNEQFF. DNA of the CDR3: TGTGCCAGAGGCGTGCCGGTTAGCTCCTACAATGAGCAGTTCTTC.

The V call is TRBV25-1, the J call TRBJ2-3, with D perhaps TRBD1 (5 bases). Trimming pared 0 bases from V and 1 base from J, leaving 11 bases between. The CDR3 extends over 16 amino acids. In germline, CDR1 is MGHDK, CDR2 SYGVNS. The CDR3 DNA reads TGTGCCAGCAGTGAATATTCAGGGTTGGGCACAGATACGCAGTATTTT. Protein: CASSEYSGLGTDTQYF.